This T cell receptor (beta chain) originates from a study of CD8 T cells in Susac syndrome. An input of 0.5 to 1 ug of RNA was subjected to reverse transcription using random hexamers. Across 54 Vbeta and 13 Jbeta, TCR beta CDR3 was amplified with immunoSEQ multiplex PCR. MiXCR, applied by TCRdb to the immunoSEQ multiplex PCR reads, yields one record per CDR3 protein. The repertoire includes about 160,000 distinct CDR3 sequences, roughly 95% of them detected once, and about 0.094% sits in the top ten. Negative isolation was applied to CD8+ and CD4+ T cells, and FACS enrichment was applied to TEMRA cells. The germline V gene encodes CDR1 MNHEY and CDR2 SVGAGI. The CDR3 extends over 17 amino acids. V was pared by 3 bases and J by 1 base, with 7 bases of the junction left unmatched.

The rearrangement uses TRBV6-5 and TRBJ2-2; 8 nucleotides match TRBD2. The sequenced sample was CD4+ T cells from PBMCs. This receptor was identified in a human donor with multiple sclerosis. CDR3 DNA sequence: TGTGCCAGCAGTTATACCGGAAGCGGGAGGAACACCGGGGAGCTGTTTTTT. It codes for CASSYTGSGRNTGELFF.